This T cell receptor (beta chain) is drawn from a study of blood T cell repertoires in COVID-19. The method was immunoSEQ multiplex PCR; TCRdb's version includes in-frame clones alone and lacks a portion of them. The sample holds 100,000 to 120,000 clones, over 65% seen once. Losses at the gene ends were 3 bases for V and 5 bases for J; bases not matched to a gene: 12. Germline V gene lookup returns CDR1 MDHEN and CDR2 SYDVKM. The CDR3 has 17 amino acids. The sample taken for sequencing was peripheral blood. The TCR was taken from a woman at least 80 years old with acute or convalescent COVID-19. The V and J genes are TRBV28 and TRBJ2-1, with 8 bases identical to TRBD2. The CDR3 DNA sequence: TGTGCCAGCAGTTTCAGTTTGGCGGGAGGAAAGAACAATGAGCAGTTCTTC. Translating gives CASSFSLAGGKNNEQFF.